A selection of T cell receptor beta chains follows, all from one sample in a study of blood T cell repertoires in COVID-19. Clones were read by immunoSEQ multiplex PCR, and TCRdb kept only the in-frame ones, dropping some. The data contain over 450,000 clones, 85% to 90% of them singletons. Sequencing was done on a sample of peripheral blood. The receptors derive from a woman aged 45-59 years with COVID-19, enrolled during active disease. CDR3s include the opening cysteine and the closing phenylalanine or tryptophan. D genes are given only for firm matches.

>TRBJ1-1|-|TRBV18
CASSPQGRTEAFF
>TRBJ1-1|TRBD1|TRBV5-1
CASSLRGGSEAFF
>TRBJ1-4|-|TRBV18
CASSPRAATNEKLFF
>TRBJ1-5|-|TRBV5-5
CASSLEGDSVNQPQHF
>TRBJ2-6|-|TRBV6-5
CASTLSGANVLTF
>TRBJ1-6|TRBD1|TRBV5-6
CASSLTGGGPLHF
>TRBJ2-2|-|TRBV7-2
CASSLVGTSPTGELFF
>TRBJ1-3|-|TRBV5-1
CASSLGVAGNTIYF
>TRBJ2-1|TRBD1|TRBV24-1
CATSDSTGGSYNEQFF
>TRBJ2-2|TRBD1|TRBV6-4
CASSKRWTGGNTGELFF
>TRBJ1-1|-|TRBV7-6
CASSLGANTEAFF
>TRBJ1-4|-|TRBV5-6
CASSLGYQGTRVFF
>TRBJ2-2|TRBD1|TRBV19
CASSIQGATGELFF
>TRBJ1-2|TRBD1|TRBV5-4
CASSLFTHHRGQFYGYTF
>TRBJ2-1|-|TRBV2
CASSRSPREFF
>TRBJ2-5|-|TRBV30
CAWSVRVRETQYF
>TRBJ2-7|-|TRBV27
CASSLVAGSYEQYF
>TRBJ1-6|-|TRBV7-9
CASSSSISGRINSPLHF
>TRBJ2-3|-|TRBV24-1
CATSDFPGEADTQYF
>TRBJ1-1|TRBD1|TRBV7-9
CASSSTGTGPNEAFF